The clone carrying this T cell receptor beta chain showed up just a few times. Its antigen is unknown. Antigen-specific CD4+ T cells were first expanded with viral peptide pools by the ViraFEST assay and only then sequenced. Culture lasted about ten days before CD4+ T cell isolation. Every participant took two doses of the BNT162b2 or mRNA-1273 vaccine. This sample stems from a study of vaccination effects on CD4 cells after COVID-19. Trimming took 3 bases from V and 5 from J; bases not matched to a gene: 6. The germline gives CDR1 GTSNPN, CDR2 SVGIG (reference sequence). This CDR3 contains 15 residues. Data came from immunoSEQ multiplex PCR; TCRdb stores just in-frame clones and leaves some out. Of about 16,000 clones detected, about 78% appear once; the ten largest clones hold approximately 20%.

This sequence originates from a human donor who received a COVID-19 vaccine. The chain has TRBV30 and TRBJ2-5, with 13 nucleotides matching TRBD2. The material sequenced was CD4+ T cells from PBMCs cultured with HCoV-NL63 spike peptides, taken after COVID-19 vaccination. The CDR3 spells CAWSEGLAGKETQYF. DNA for the CDR3: TGTGCCTGGAGCGAGGGACTAGCGGGAAAGGAGACCCAGTACTTC. The full variable domain, rest sourced from reference TRBV30 and TRBJ2-5, is SQTIHQWPATLVQPVGSPLSLECTVEGTSNPNLYWYRQAAGRGLQLLFYSVGIGQISSEVPQNLSASRPQDRQFILSSKKLLLSDSGFYLCAWSEGLAGKETQYFGPGTRLLVL.